This TCR beta chain was captured in a study of T cells after yellow fever vaccination. Germline values: CDR1 LGHNA, CDR2 YNFKEQ. V was trimmed by 3 bases and J by 2 bases, leaving 9 bases between them. The CDR3 length is 14 residues. TCRdb passed the 5' RACE reads through MiXCR, listing each CDR3 protein once. The repertoire consists of about 340,000 distinct CDR3 sequences, with roughly an eighth occurring once and the leading ten covering 3.2%. The receptor was derived from a man between 18 and 35 years old who received the YFV17D yellow fever vaccine. The sample consisted of CD4+ T cells sorted from PBMCs, taken 15 days after the yellow fever booster vaccination. The rearrangement joins TRBV4-2 to TRBJ2-3; D unclear. The CDR3 nucleotides are TGTGCCAGCAGCCAGCGAACCTCCACAGATACGCAGTATTTT. Amino acid sequence: CASSQRTSTDTQYF.